This record concerns one TCR beta chain sequence. RNA totalling roughly 0.5 to 1 ug underwent reverse transcription with random hexamers. The authors amplified TCR beta CDR3 across 54 Vbeta and 13 Jbeta using immunoSEQ multiplex PCR. TCRdb independently ran MiXCR on the immunoSEQ multiplex PCR reads; one entry per CDR3 protein. The sample carries tens of thousands of distinct CDR3 sequences, roughly 94% recorded once. The source of the sample is a study of CD8 T cells in Susac syndrome. Turning to the study itself: Within the sequenced group of Susac syndrome patients, six showed active disease and fewer than 10 were in remission. Patients with Susac syndrome, at blood draw, were therapy-naive, on corticosteroids, or on intravenous immunoglobulin alone.

CD8+ and CD4+ T cells from blood underwent TCR beta sequencing. The clonotype originates from a human donor with Susac syndrome. Sequenced input: CD4+ T cells from PBMCs.

The CDR3, as DNA: TGCGCCAGCAGCTTGAGGGGGACCAGGGGGGACATTCAGTACTTC. Protein product: CASSLRGTRGDIQYF. This chain links TRBV5-1 with TRBJ2-4; TRBD1 might be the D (7 bases). The CDR3 runs to 15 residues. V lost 1 base and J 8 bases, leaving 16 bases between the germline ends. Germline CDR1 reads SGHRS; CDR2 reads YFSETQ.